This T cell receptor beta chain was sequenced in a study of cytomegalovirus exposure and HLA in healthy donors. The J segment lost 2 bases and the V segment lost 2 bases, leaving 7 bases of the junction unmatched. The germline V gene has CDR1 MNHEY and CDR2 SVGAGI. The CDR3 runs 16 residues. This clone came up a few times. Its antigen is not identified. PCR involved 60 Vbeta and 13 Jbeta primers. The protocol was immunoSEQ multiplex PCR, while the TCRdb copy is restricted to in-frame clones and leaves out a portion. The sample includes approximately 160,000 clones, roughly 77% of them seen just once. The study's findings and limits: It was in a later analysis that TCR association rates were seen to vary by HLA locus, highest for DRB1 and lowest for HLA-C.

Sequences were obtained from PBMCs. The receptor comes from a male donor in good health and CMV-seronegative. The chain employs TRBV6-5 and TRBJ1-1, with 8 bases matching TRBD1. The CDR3 sequence: CASSYGIAGGNTEAFF. Written as DNA, the CDR3 is TGTGCCAGCAGTTACGGGATTGCAGGGGGCAACACTGAAGCTTTCTTT.